A selection of T cell receptor beta chains follows, all from one sample in a study of beta chain features in type 1 diabetes. Profiling relied on immunoSEQ multiplex PCR, and the TCRdb table lists in-frame clones only, not all of them. The table has roughly 260,000 clones, around 9.9% seen once. Specimen: naive CD4+ T cells from blood. The receptors shown here come from a man aged 25-40 years with type 1 diabetes. Both conserved end residues are part of each CDR3. A D gene is named only where the DNA matches it firmly. A row's size may be missing; if present it is once, few, many or a size class.

V	J	size	D	DNA	CDR3
TRBV12-5	TRBJ2-3	few	TRBD2	TGTGCTAGTGGTTTGTTCGGCGGGGGTCATACGCAGTATTTT	CASGLFGGGHTQYF
TRBV14	TRBJ1-1	few	-	TGTGCCAGCAGCCAATCGCGGAACACTGAAGCTTTCTTT	CASSQSRNTEAFF
TRBV11-2	TRBJ2-7	-	TRBD1	TGTGCCAGCAGCTCGGTGAGGGACAGGGTATACGAGCAGTACTTC	CASSSVRDRVYEQYF
TRBV30	TRBJ2-5	few	TRBD1	TGTGCCTGGACGTCCCGGGACAGGGGAAGGACCCAGTACTTC	CAWTSRDRGRTQYF
TRBV25-1	TRBJ2-1	few	TRBD2	TGTGCCAGCAGTGAATCAGGACTAGCGGGGATCGTGAAGTTCTTC	CASSESGLAGIVKFF
TRBV29-1	TRBJ2-1	-	TRBD2	TGCAGCGCCCGTACTAGCGGTCCTTGGGATGAGCAGTTCTTC	CSARTSGPWDEQFF
TRBV27	TRBJ2-7	-	-	TGTGCCAGCAGTTTACCGGGGAGCTCCTACGAGCAGTACTTC	CASSLPGSSYEQYF
TRBV12-5	TRBJ1-1	-	-	TGTGCTAGTGGTTTGGTTCGGGGGGCAAGAGGCACTGAAGCTTTCTTT	CASGLVRGARGTEAFF
TRBV7-2	TRBJ2-1	few	-	TGTGCCAGCAGCCCGTACAATGAGCAGTTCTTC	CASSPYNEQFF
TRBV11-1	TRBJ1-1	once	TRBD1	TGTGCCAGCAGCTTACCGACAGGGTTGGAAGCTTTCTTT	CASSLPTGLEAFF
TRBV7-2	TRBJ2-7	-	TRBD1	TGTGCCAGCACCCCCTCGACAGGGACGGGCGAGCAGTACTTC	CASTPSTGTGEQYF
TRBV6-5	TRBJ2-7	few	-	TGTGCCAGCAGCTCTGGGCGGGCGCAGTACTTC	CASSSGRAQYF